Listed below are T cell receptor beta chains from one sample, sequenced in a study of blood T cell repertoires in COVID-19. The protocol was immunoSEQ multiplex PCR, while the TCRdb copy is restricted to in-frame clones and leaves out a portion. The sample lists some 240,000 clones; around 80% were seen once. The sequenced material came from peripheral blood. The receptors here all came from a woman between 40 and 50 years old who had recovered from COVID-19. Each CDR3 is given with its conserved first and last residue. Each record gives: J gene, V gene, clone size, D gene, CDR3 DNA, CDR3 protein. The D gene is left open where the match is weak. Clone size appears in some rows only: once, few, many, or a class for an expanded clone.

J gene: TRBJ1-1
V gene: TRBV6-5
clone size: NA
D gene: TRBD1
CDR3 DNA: TGTGCCGCACTCAGAACAGGGGTTGTCACTGAAGCTTTCTTT
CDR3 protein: CAALRTGVVTEAFF

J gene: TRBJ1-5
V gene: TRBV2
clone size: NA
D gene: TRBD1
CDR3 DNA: TGTGCCAGCAGTGTCGGGACAGACAATCAGCCCCAGCATTTT
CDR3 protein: CASSVGTDNQPQHF

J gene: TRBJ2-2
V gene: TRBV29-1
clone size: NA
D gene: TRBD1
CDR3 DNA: TGCAGCGATTTCACAGGGGACACCGGGGAGCTGTTTTTT
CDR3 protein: CSDFTGDTGELFF

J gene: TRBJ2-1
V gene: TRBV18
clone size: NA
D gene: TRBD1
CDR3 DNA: TGTGCCAGCTCACACGGGACAGGGGTTCCAATGGGACCCTACAATGAGCAGTTCTTC
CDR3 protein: CASSHGTGVPMGPYNEQFF

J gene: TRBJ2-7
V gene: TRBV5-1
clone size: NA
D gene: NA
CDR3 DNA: TGCGCCAGCAGCTTGGCCGGAGGGGTTCCCTACGAGCAGTACTTC
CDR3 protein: CASSLAGGVPYEQYF

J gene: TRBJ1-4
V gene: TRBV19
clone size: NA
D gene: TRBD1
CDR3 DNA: TGTGCCAGTAGTGCCGACAGGGGGCAGGATGAAAAACTGTTTTTT
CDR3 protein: CASSADRGQDEKLFF

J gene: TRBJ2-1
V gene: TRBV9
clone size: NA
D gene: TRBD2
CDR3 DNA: TGTGCCAGCAGCGTAGGGGCACTCGGGACTAGCGGCTACAATGAGCAGTTCTTC
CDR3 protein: CASSVGALGTSGYNEQFF

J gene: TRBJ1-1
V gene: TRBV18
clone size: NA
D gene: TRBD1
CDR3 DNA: TGTGCCAGCTCACCACCGGGGACAGGGGTCAGAACTGAAGCTTTCTTT
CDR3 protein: CASSPPGTGVRTEAFF

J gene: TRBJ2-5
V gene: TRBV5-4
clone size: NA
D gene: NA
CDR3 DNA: TGTGCCAGCAGCTTGGAAGACAGCATGGGAGAGACCCAGTACTTC
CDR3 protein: CASSLEDSMGETQYF

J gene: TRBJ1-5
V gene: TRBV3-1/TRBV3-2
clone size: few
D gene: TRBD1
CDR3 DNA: TGTGCCAGCAGCGGGACAGAGAATCAGCCCCAGCATTTT
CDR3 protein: CASSGTENQPQHF